These 30 T cell receptor beta chains were sequenced from one sample in a study of a mutant IDH1 vaccine in newly diagnosed glioma. The time point denotes: week 5, during vaccination. Alongside topical imiquimod, each dose of vaccine comprised 300 ug of mutant IDH1 20-mer peptide. Their antigens are not known. The method was immunoSEQ multiplex PCR; TCRdb's version includes in-frame clones alone and lacks a portion of them. The sample yields 32,000 or so clones, just under 85% seen once. The source was PBMCs, collected from a glioma patient whose treatment included an IDH1 peptide vaccine. These receptors were obtained from a young man with glioma.

J is TRBJ2-1 and V is TRBV5-6; D unclear. This CDR3 spans 13 amino acids. CDR1 is SGHDT, CDR2 YYEEEE, per germline. The germline V and J ends were trimmed by 4 bases and 8 bases, with 13 bases remaining between them. CDR3 residues: CASSPPTWDEQFF. CDR3 sequence (DNA): TGTGCCAGCAGCCCCCCGACATGGGATGAGCAGTTCTTC.

In this sample, this clone turned up a few times. The genes are TRBV6-5 and TRBJ2-5; D remains unclear. The CDR3 is 12 amino acids. CDR1 and CDR2 from the germline V gene are MNHEY and SVGAGI. V dropped 8 bases and J dropped 4 bases, with 11 bases sitting between them. The CDR3 protein is CASSVSGETQYF. CDR3 coding DNA: TGTGCCAGCTCAGTATCTGGAGAGACCCAGTACTTC.

This chain joins TRBV6-1 and TRBJ1-5; D gene ambiguous. Trimming stripped 1 base from V and 0 bases from J, with 10 bases between. The CDR3 loop spans 16 amino acids. Germline V gives CDR1 MNHNS, CDR2 SASEGT. This CDR3 is CASSEEGRHSNQPQHF. The CDR3 DNA reads as TGTGCCAGCAGTGAAGAGGGCAGACATAGCAATCAGCCCCAGCATTTT.

The rearrangement joins TRBV7-8 to TRBJ1-1; D unresolved. CDR1 and CDR2 (germline): SGHVS, FQNEAQ. This CDR3 region has 17 residues. Deletions cut 1 base from V and 1 base from J, with 16 bases between. Here the CDR3 reads CASSLVLGFVRNTEAFF. Here the CDR3 DNA reads TGTGCCAGCAGCTTAGTTTTGGGGTTTGTTAGGAACACTGAAGCTTTCTTT.

This clone was seen a single time. The chain links TRBV15 to TRBJ1-4, with D uncertain. This CDR3 spans 15 amino acids. The V gene's germline CDR1 is LNHNV and CDR2 YYDKDF (reference sequence). Trimming left V 0 bases short and J 7 bases short, with 12 bases between. CDR3 sequence (DNA): TGTGCCACCAGCAGAGATAGTGGACTGGGTGAAAAACTGTTTTTT. Amino acids: CATSRDSGLGEKLFF.

The V and J genes are TRBV2 and TRBJ1-6, with D possibly TRBD1 on 6 matching bases. Trimming took off 1 base at V and 5 bases at J, with 9 bases between the two ends. The CDR3 consists of 15 residues. Germline CDR1 and CDR2: SNHLY and FYNNEI. The CDR3 is CASSEGRGDNSPLHF. Here the CDR3 DNA reads TGTGCCAGCAGTGAAGGGAGGGGGGATAATTCACCCCTCCACTTT.

The J gene is TRBJ1-6, the V gene TRBV9; the D is unclear. Germline CDR1 SGDLS, CDR2 YYNGEE. The CDR3 consists of 13 residues. V was cut by 5 bases and J by 6 bases, with 9 bases left in between. CDR3 DNA sequence: TGTGCCAGCAGTCCTCAACGTAATTCACCCCTCCACTTT. Protein: CASSPQRNSPLHF.

CDR3 protein: CAWRGPFGGQNTEAFF. The CDR3 DNA follows: TGTGCCTGGAGGGGCCCCTTTGGAGGGCAGAACACTGAAGCTTTCTTT. The V gene is TRBV30, the J gene TRBJ1-1; D not certain. CDR1 and CDR2 (germline): GTSNPN, SVGIG (reference sequence). The length of the CDR3 is 16 residues. Trimming removed 3 bases at V and 1 base at J, with 18 bases between.

This clone has a handful of counts. This sequence joins TRBV6-1 and TRBJ2-7, with TRBD1 identical over 7 bases. CDR3 length: 15 amino acids. Germline CDR1 MNHNS, CDR2 SASEGT. Trimming at V came to 3 bases and at J to 5 bases, leaving 10 bases not matched to a gene. Written as DNA, the CDR3 is TGTGCCAGCAGTGAGGGACAGTTTGTCGGGGACGAGCAGTACTTC. Translating gives CASSEGQFVGDEQYF.

This chain joins TRBV28 and TRBJ2-5, with 9 bases lining up with TRBD1. CDR3 size: 15 residues. Trimming removed 5 bases from V and 2 bases from J; junction bases left unmatched: 6. CDR1 and CDR2 from the germline V gene are MDHEN and SYDVKM. The CDR3: CASSLVQGAQETQYF. The CDR3 coding sequence is TGTGCCAGCAGTCTCGTACAGGGGGCTCAAGAGACCCAGTACTTC.

This chain connects TRBV5-4 to TRBJ2-4; TRBD1 matches at 7 bases. Per the germline V gene, CDR1 is SGHNT and CDR2 is YYREEE (reference sequence). This CDR3 is 14 amino acids long. Unmatched junction bases numbered 10, after V lost 5 bases and J lost 8 bases. For the CDR3, the DNA is TGTGCCAGCAGTATCTCCTTAGACAGGGACATTCAGTACTTC. Its protein product is CASSISLDRDIQYF.

As to this clone: This CDR3 is also generated by other DNA sequences in the sample. The rearrangement uses TRBV6-5 and TRBJ2-6, with D hard to call. CDR1 and CDR2 from the germline V gene are MNHEY and SVGAGI. Trimming left V 6 bases short and J 2 bases short, with 2 bases between. The CDR3 covers 12 residues. CDR3 protein: CASRTGANVLTF. CDR3 nucleotides: TGTGCCAGCAGGACTGGGGCCAACGTCCTGACTTTC.

The chain carries TRBV5-4 and TRBJ2-2, with D possibly TRBD2 on 5 matching bases. Between the trimmed V and J ends, which lost 0 bases and 0 bases, there was a span of 6 bases. Germline values: CDR1 SGHNT, CDR2 YYREEE (reference sequence). The CDR3 consists of 15 residues. The CDR3 DNA reads TGTGCCAGCAGCTTGGGGACTCCGAACACCGGGGAGCTGTTTTTT. As protein: CASSLGTPNTGELFF.

V gene TRBV10-3 combines with J gene TRBJ1-1, with D possibly being TRBD1 (6 bases). The CDR3 runs to 15 residues. The V end was cut by 4 bases, the J end by 4 bases, with 16 bases between. Germline V lookup: CDR1 ENHRY, CDR2 SYGVKD. CDR3 loop: CAISVQQGGSTEAFF. CDR3 sequence (DNA): TGTGCCATCAGTGTACAACAGGGAGGATCCACTGAAGCTTTCTTT.

V is TRBV6-6 and J is TRBJ1-5; tentatively, D is TRBD1 (5 bases). The germline V gene has CDR1 MNHNY and CDR2 SVGAGI (reference sequence). Trimming took 6 bases from V and 7 from J, leaving 16 bases between them. The CDR3 runs 14 residues. CDR3 region: CASSSPPGGQPQHF. The CDR3 coding sequence is TGTGCCAGCAGCTCGCCGCCGGGGGGACAGCCCCAGCATTTT.

J is TRBJ2-5 and V is TRBV4-3; D possibly corresponds to TRBD2 (6 bases). Trimming removed 3 bases from V and 1 base from J, with 6 bases in between. Looked up from germline, CDR1 is LGHNA and CDR2 is YSLEER. The CDR3 sequence is 13 residues long. Here the CDR3 reads CASSQGLQETQYF. Written as DNA, the CDR3 is TGCGCCAGCAGCCAGGGACTCCAAGAGACCCAGTACTTC.

The chain carries TRBV6-1 and TRBJ2-3; 13 positions agree with TRBD2. The length of the CDR3 is 14 residues. The V segment lost 7 bases and the J segment 3 bases; nucleotides outside the gene matches: 1. Germline V lookup: CDR1 MNHNS, CDR2 SASEGT. The CDR3, as DNA: TGTGCCAGCAAACTAGCGGGGGGGACAGATACGCAGTATTTT. This sequence encodes CASKLAGGTDTQYF.

This chain uses TRBV2 with TRBJ1-5; 8 bases match TRBD1. The CDR3 loop spans 15 amino acids. Germline trimming cut 7 bases from V and 3 bases from J; bases unmatched to any gene: 8. Germline values: CDR1 SNHLY, CDR2 FYNNEI. Here the CDR3 DNA reads TGTGCCAGCAATCCCGGGACAGGTCTCAATCAGCCCCAGCATTTT. Its protein is CASNPGTGLNQPQHF.

This chain joins TRBV27 and TRBJ2-1, with TRBD2 identical over 11 bases. Germline trimming cut 2 bases from V and 4 bases from J; bases unmatched to any gene: 10. Germline V gene data show CDR1 as MNHEY and CDR2 as SMNVEV (reference sequence). The CDR3 spans 18 residues. CDR3 amino acids: CASSLDRLAGSVYNEQFF. CDR3 coding DNA: TGTGCCAGCAGTTTAGACAGACTAGCGGGGTCGGTATACAATGAGCAGTTCTTC.

This chain connects TRBV4-3 to TRBJ1-5; 7 positions match TRBD1. V shed 3 bases, J shed 6 bases, and the junction held 8 bases outside the gene matches. The V gene's germline CDR1 is LGHNA and CDR2 YSLEER. The CDR3 spans 15 residues. CDR3 loop: CASSQARGGGQPQHF. In DNA form, the CDR3 reads TGCGCCAGCAGCCAGGCCAGGGGGGGAGGTCAGCCCCAGCATTTT.

The gene calls are TRBV18 and TRBJ1-5; 7 bases fit TRBD1. With V trimmed by 4 bases and J by 5 bases, 2 bases remained unmatched. This CDR3 spans 13 amino acids. CDR1 and CDR2 (germline): KGHSH, LQKENI. The CDR3: CASSRQGDQPQHF. The CDR3 DNA is TGTGCCAGCTCACGGCAGGGGGATCAGCCCCAGCATTTT.

The chain employs TRBV5-8 and TRBJ2-1; D tentatively fits TRBD1 or TRBD2 (5 bases each). The V gene's germline CDR1 is SGHTS and CDR2 YDEGEE. There are 18 residues in the CDR3. The germline V and J ends were trimmed by 0 bases and 0 bases, with 16 bases remaining between them. CDR3: CASSLERVWGSSYNEQFF. The DNA of the CDR3 is TGTGCCAGCAGCTTGGAGCGAGTCTGGGGGAGCTCCTACAATGAGCAGTTCTTC.

The gene calls are TRBV4-1 and TRBJ2-5; 10 nucleotides align to TRBD2. The CDR3 sequence is 19 residues long. The V and J ends lost 0 bases and 4 bases, in that order; junction bases with no gene match: 14. The germline CDR1 and CDR2 sequences are MGHRA and YSYEKL. Here the CDR3 reads CASSQDPSGGAMRRETQYF. CDR3 coding DNA: TGCGCCAGCAGCCAAGATCCCAGCGGGGGGGCGATGCGAAGAGAGACCCAGTACTTC.

This chain joins TRBV10-2 and TRBJ2-7, with a tentative D call TRBD1 (6 bases). Trimming pared 5 bases from V and 4 bases from J, leaving 9 bases between. The CDR3 length is 12 residues. Germline CDR1 is WSHSY and CDR2 is SAAADI. In nucleotides, the CDR3 is TGCGCCAGCAGTAAGACAGGTTACGAGCAGTACTTC. Translating gives CASSKTGYEQYF.

The V call is TRBV7-3, the J call TRBJ2-1; TRBD2 aligns across 12 bases. CDR1 is SGHTA and CDR2 is FQGTGA in the germline V gene. V lost 5 bases to trimming and J lost 6 bases; unmatched junction nucleotides: 5. This CDR3 has 15 amino acids. For the CDR3, the DNA is TGTGCCAGCAGCCTCGGACTAGCGGGGCGCAATGAGCAGTTCTTC. Its translation: CASSLGLAGRNEQFF.

This chain joins TRBV10-3 and TRBJ2-7, with 8 nucleotides matching TRBD2. Trimming cost V 7 bases and J 3 bases; bases outside gene matches: 8. Looked up from germline, CDR1 is ENHRY and CDR2 is SYGVKD. CDR3 length equals 14 residues. The CDR3 spells CAIKPAGDHYEQYF. In nucleotides, the CDR3 is TGTGCCATCAAACCAGCGGGAGACCACTACGAGCAGTACTTC.

V gene TRBV27 combines with J gene TRBJ2-5; 7 positions agree with TRBD1. The ends lost 4 bases at V and 1 base at J; junction bases unmatched: 3. Germline lookup yields CDR1 MNHEY and CDR2 SMNVEV (reference sequence). The CDR3 sequence is 14 residues long. The CDR3 region has the DNA TGTGCCAGCAGTTACTGGGACAGCCAAGAGACCCAGTACTTC. Residues: CASSYWDSQETQYF.

This chain uses TRBV29-1 with TRBJ2-3, with TRBD2 as a possible D gene (5 bases). V was cut by 4 bases and J by 2 bases, with 10 bases left in between. The CDR3 has 13 amino acids. Germline-derived CDR1 and CDR2 are SQVTM and ANQGSEA. DNA for the CDR3: TGCAGCGTTGCATCGGGGTTCACAGATACGCAGTATTTT. It is translated as CSVASGFTDTQYF.

This clone was detected a few times. The V and J genes are TRBV6-5 and TRBJ1-5; D remains unclear. Germline values: CDR1 MNHEY, CDR2 SVGAGI. Trimming removed 5 bases from V and 3 bases from J, with 8 bases in between. The CDR3 is 13 residues long. In DNA form, the CDR3 reads TGTGCCAGCAGTCTTAGCTCCAATCAGCCCCAGCATTTT. It specifies CASSLSSNQPQHF.

The chain combines TRBV5-5 with TRBJ1-4, with D unresolved. CDR3 length equals 16 residues. The V gene's germline CDR1 is SGHKS and CDR2 YYEKEE (reference sequence). With 0 bases removed from V and 7 bases from J, the gap between germline ends came to 16 bases. This chain's CDR3 is CASSLGSGGFGEKLFF. The CDR3 DNA sequence: TGTGCCAGCAGCTTGGGATCGGGTGGTTTCGGTGAAAAACTGTTTTTT.